This TCR beta chain was captured by sequencing in a study of cytomegalovirus exposure and HLA in healthy donors. Study conclusions and caveats: Rare TCR sequences dominated, though some public TCRs recurred in many donors. The study flagged 150 to 200 TCR beta chains as cytomegalovirus-associated.

Some clones are missing from TCRdb's copy, which holds only in-frame ones; the method was immunoSEQ multiplex PCR. The sample carries some 41,000 clones, approximately 94% recorded once. Regarding this clone: Its antigen is unknown.

The CDR3 covers 18 residues. Germline trimming cut 3 bases from V and 6 bases from J; bases unmatched to any gene: 17. From germline, CDR1 is MNHEY and CDR2 SMNVEV (reference sequence). The origin of this receptor is a woman aged 18-29 years in good health and CMV-seronegative. The chain couples TRBV27 to TRBJ2-1, with 7 bases aligning to TRBD2. Sequenced: PBMCs. DNA for the CDR3: TGTGCCAGCAGTTTCCGACCTACTAGCGACGCAGGCGGCAATGAGCAGTTCTTC. Protein product: CASSFRPTSDAGGNEQFF.